This T cell receptor beta chain was obtained from a study of blood T cell repertoires in COVID-19. The wider study: Whether acute or convalescent, the COVID-19 samples came from the United States, Italy and Spain.

Adults between about 18 and 95 years of age took part from 24 US areas. The study recruited exposed participants who had met a COVID-19 case within 2 weeks before entry. This clone appeared a single time. As handled by the study authors: Cell counts per sample came from amplifying reference gene primers. Method: immunoSEQ multiplex PCR; TCRdb's copy keeps in-frame clones and lacks some. That table supplies the V and J calls and clone size; D and trimming were determined from the DNA. Counted here are approximately 280,000 clones, roughly four fifths occurring once; the ten biggest clones make up 5%. The sample comprised PBMCs or T cells enriched from blood (not recorded which). The source is a man aged 35 to 55 who had been exposed to COVID-19.

Here the CDR3 DNA reads TGTGCCAGCAGTCCCCAGGGGGCAGGAGAGCAGTTCTTC. Its protein is CASSPQGAGEQFF. The V gene is TRBV12-3 or TRBV12-4, the J gene TRBJ2-1; the match to TRBD1 covers 8 bases. J gave up 10 bases and V 5 bases, and 7 bases lay outside the gene matches. The CDR3 is made up of 13 amino acids.